The next 28 T cell receptor beta chains were all read from a single sample in a study of cytomegalovirus exposure and HLA in healthy donors. Primers for the PCR totalled 60 Vbeta and 13 Jbeta. The repertoire was sequenced with immunoSEQ multiplex PCR; TCRdb's copy has only in-frame clones and lacks some. This repertoire shows 110,000 to 150,000 clones, about two thirds found once; its top ten account for 2% to 2.5%. The specimen was PBMCs. These receptor sequences come from an older woman in good health and CMV-seropositive.

The chain carries TRBV5-6 and TRBJ1-2; D is possibly TRBD1 (5 bases). Looked up from germline, CDR1 is SGHDT and CDR2 is YYEEEE. The CDR3 loop spans 18 amino acids. Trimming took off 3 bases at V and 7 bases at J, with 28 bases between the two ends. This CDR3 is CASSSGGWGVGPRRGYTF. CDR3 in DNA: TGTGCCAGCAGCTCGGGTGGGTGGGGGGTTGGCCCGCGACGTGGCTACACCTTC.

On this clone: A junction end diverges from the germline sequence, so it may reflect a read error. The V and J genes are TRBV7-9 and TRBJ1-1, with D unclear. The CDR3 consists of 12 residues. Germline CDR1 SEHNR, CDR2 FQNEAQ (reference sequence). CDR3 residues: CSSSLSYTEAFF. The CDR3 nucleotides are TGTTCCAGCAGCTTATCCTACACTGAAGCTTTCTTT.

The chain employs TRBV6-4 and TRBJ1-1, with 9 bases identical to TRBD1. This CDR3 spans 19 amino acids. J was trimmed by 7 bases and V by 3 bases; bases with no gene match: 21. Germline V gene sequence: CDR1 MRHNA, CDR2 SNTAGT. CDR3 nucleotide sequence: TGTGCCAGCAGTGATAAACGGCGGCTAACAGGGGGCGCAAGGTGTGAAGCTTTCTTT. Its protein is CASSDKRRLTGGARCEAFF.

The chain carries TRBV5-4 and TRBJ2-7; 10 nucleotides align to TRBD2. J lost 5 bases, V lost 6 bases, and 17 bases had no gene match. The CDR3 consists of 17 residues. CDR1 is SGHNT and CDR2 is YYREEE in the germline V gene (reference sequence). CDR3 nucleotides: TGTGCCAGCATCCCATCTGTAGCGGGAGGAAGCCGGAACGAGCAGTACTTC. As protein: CASIPSVAGGSRNEQYF.

This clone was seen more than once but under ten times. The chain joins TRBV27 to TRBJ1-5; the match to TRBD1 covers 7 bases. After removal of 4 bases from V and 6 bases from J, the junction contained 9 bases not matched to a gene. Germline loops: CDR1 MNHEY, CDR2 SMNVEV (reference sequence). This CDR3 is built from 15 residues. The CDR3 DNA follows: TGTGCCAGCAGTTCCCATGACAGGGCTGGTCAGCCCCAGCATTTT. It yields the protein CASSSHDRAGQPQHF.

This clone was seen only a few times. The CDR3: CASSVDRGGYGYTF. The CDR3 nucleotides read TGTGCCAGCAGCGTAGACAGGGGGGGATATGGCTACACCTTC. The chain recombines TRBV9 with TRBJ1-2; 8 bases are a match to TRBD1. J was trimmed by 5 bases and V by 0 bases; bases with no gene match: 3. The CDR3 is 14 residues long. The germline gives CDR1 SGDLS, CDR2 YYNGEE.

This clone occurred once. The chain employs TRBV11-2 and TRBJ2-7; D gene ambiguous. V was cut by 4 bases and J by 6 bases, with 10 bases left in between. Germline V gene data show CDR1 as SGHAT and CDR2 as FQNNGV. This CDR3 comprises 12 residues. Here the CDR3 DNA reads TGTGCCAGCAGCTCGGGTCTCGGCGAGCAGTACTTC. It specifies CASSSGLGEQYF.

The chain combines TRBV5-4 with TRBJ2-7, with 7 bases identical to TRBD1. The ends lost 0 bases at V and 3 bases at J; junction bases unmatched: 6. CDR3 length: 15 amino acids. Germline lookup yields CDR1 SGHNT and CDR2 YYREEE (reference sequence). Here the CDR3 DNA reads TGTGCCAGCAGCTTGGGAGGGGGCGCCCGCTACGAGCAGTACTTC. Encoded protein: CASSLGGGARYEQYF.

The chain carries TRBV6-6 and TRBJ1-5; tentatively, D is TRBD1 (6 bases). From germline, CDR1 is MNHNY and CDR2 SVGAGI (reference sequence). Between the trimmed V and J ends, which lost 5 bases and 0 bases, there was a span of 8 bases. This CDR3 is 14 amino acids long. CDR3 amino acids: CASSGDTSNQPQHF. The CDR3 DNA reads as TGTGCCAGCAGTGGGGACACTAGCAATCAGCCCCAGCATTTT.

This CDR3 is CSVHDRTYEQYF. The CDR3 coding sequence is TGCAGCGTTCATGACAGGACCTACGAGCAGTACTTC. The chain recombines TRBV29-1 with TRBJ2-5; possibly TRBD1 for D (6 bases). Gene TRBJ2-7 matches the end of the DNA better, so the J call may be wrong. This CDR3 spans 12 amino acids. The germline gives CDR1 SQVTM, CDR2 ANQGSEA.

In regard to this clone: This sample includes further DNA sequences coding for the same CDR3. The rearrangement links TRBV7-9 to TRBJ1-2; no firm D call. V was pared by 5 bases and J by 5 bases, with 12 bases between. CDR1 and CDR2 from the germline V gene are SEHNR and FQNEAQ (reference sequence). This CDR3 has 13 residues. CDR3 nucleotides: TGTGCCAGCAGCCGGGAGGGAAATTATGGCTACACCTTC. Translated, it gives CASSREGNYGYTF. The full variable domain, rest sourced from reference TRBV7-9 and TRBJ1-2, is DTGVSQNPRHKITKRGQNVTFRCDPISEHNRLYWYRQTLGQGPEFLTYFQNEAQLEKSRLLSDRFSAERPKGSFSTLEIQRTEQGDSAMYLCASSREGNYGYTFGSGTRLTVV.

Details on this clone: Within the sample, other DNA sequences also encode this same CDR3. The rearrangement joins TRBV6-5 to TRBJ1-1; no reliable D call. There are 11 residues in the CDR3. Germline lookup yields CDR1 MNHEY and CDR2 SVGAGI. V dropped 5 bases and J dropped 3 bases, with 4 bases sitting between them. The CDR3 reads CASSTYTEAFF. CDR3 nucleotide sequence: TGTGCCAGCAGTACATACACTGAAGCTTTCTTT.

This clone was observed once. The rearrangement joins TRBV5-4 to TRBJ1-4; maybe TRBD1 (6 bases). Germline V gene sequence: CDR1 SGHNT, CDR2 YYREEE (reference sequence). V lost 3 bases and J lost 5, with 14 bases in between. CDR3 length: 15 residues. The CDR3: CASSSRTARNEKLFF. CDR3 sequence (DNA): TGTGCCAGCAGCTCACGGACAGCCAGAAATGAAAAACTGTTTTTT.

The J gene is TRBJ1-1, the V gene TRBV9; TRBD1 aligns across 7 bases. The CDR3 has 15 residues. The V gene's germline CDR1 is SGDLS and CDR2 YYNGEE. The V segment lost 4 bases and the J segment 1 base; nucleotides outside the gene matches: 7. CDR3 loop: CASSSLTGRNTEAFF. CDR3 nucleotide sequence: TGTGCCAGCAGCTCACTGACAGGGCGGAACACTGAAGCTTTCTTT.

The chain carries TRBV10-3 and TRBJ2-2; TRBD1 might be the D (5 bases). Trimming cost V 6 bases and J 8 bases, with 7 bases left between them. The CDR3 is made up of 11 amino acids. Germline CDR1 reads ENHRY; CDR2 reads SYGVKD. Written as DNA, the CDR3 is TGTGCCATCAGCAAGGGGGGGGAGCTGTTTTTT. Translating gives CAISKGGELFF.

This chain connects TRBV18 to TRBJ1-4, with D unclear. From germline, CDR1 is KGHSH and CDR2 LQKENI. This CDR3 spans 14 amino acids. Deletions cut 0 bases from V and 10 bases from J, with 12 bases between. In DNA form, the CDR3 reads TGTGCCAGCTCACCACCCACAGTGCGGGGAAAACTGTTTTTT. Amino acids: CASSPPTVRGKLFF.

V is TRBV5-4 and J is TRBJ1-4, with a weak D call TRBD1 (6 bases). Germline CDR1 SGHNT, CDR2 YYREEE (reference sequence). The CDR3 spans 15 residues. With 2 bases removed from V and 5 bases from J, the gap between germline ends came to 13 bases. The CDR3 DNA is TGTGCCAGCAGCTTAGGGGGAGCGGAAAATGAAAAACTGTTTTTT. It is translated as CASSLGGAENEKLFF.

This chain uses TRBV19 with TRBJ1-5, with D maybe TRBD1 (5 bases). The germline CDR1 and CDR2 sequences are LNHDA and SQIVND (reference sequence). CDR3 size: 14 residues. Trimming took off 6 bases at V and 4 bases at J, with 13 bases between the two ends. CDR3 sequence: CASSPGGQNQPQHF. The DNA of the CDR3 is TGTGCCAGTAGCCCCGGGGGTCAGAATCAGCCCCAGCATTTT.

V usage is TRBV7-2 and J usage is TRBJ1-2, with D maybe TRBD1 (5 bases). This CDR3 spans 14 amino acids. Trimming took off 2 bases at V and 7 bases at J, with 14 bases between the two ends. Germline-derived CDR1 and CDR2 are SGHTA and FQGNSA. The CDR3 DNA reads TGTGCCAGCAGCTTAAATGCGGGGGAATCTGGCTACACCTTC. Residues: CASSLNAGESGYTF.

This chain joins TRBV14 and TRBJ2-1; no definite D call. The germline V gene encodes CDR1 SGHDN and CDR2 FVKESK. V was shortened by 4 bases and J by 5 bases, with 9 bases between the two germline ends. The CDR3 sequence is 13 residues long. CDR3 in DNA: TGTGCCAGCAGCCTCCCGACTCACAATGAGCAGTTCTTC. Translating it yields CASSLPTHNEQFF. The whole variable domain, remainder taken from reference TRBV14 and TRBJ2-1, is EAGVTQFPSHSVIEKGQTVTLRCDPISGHDNLYWYRRVMGKEIKFLLHFVKESKQDESGMPNNRFLAERTGGTYSTLKVQPAELEDSGVYFCASSLPTHNEQFFGPGTRLTVL.

This clone has just a few counts. The chain recombines TRBV18 with TRBJ1-1, with a possible D match to TRBD1 (5 bases). The CDR3 totals 14 residues. Trimming stripped 6 bases from V and 3 bases from J, with 14 bases between. The germline gives CDR1 KGHSH, CDR2 LQKENI. The CDR3 reads CASSPREGYTEAFF. The CDR3 DNA reads as TGTGCCAGCTCCCCCAGGGAAGGGTACACTGAAGCTTTCTTT.

This chain links TRBV6-6 with TRBJ1-4; 9 bases align to TRBD1. Germline V gives CDR1 MNHNY, CDR2 SVGAGI (reference sequence). Trimming cost V 9 bases and J 7 bases; bases outside gene matches: 6. This CDR3 comprises 13 residues. CDR3 protein: CASKGTGSEKLFF. The CDR3 DNA follows: TGTGCCAGTAAGGGGACAGGGAGTGAAAAACTGTTTTTT.

The chain links TRBV5-1 to TRBJ2-6, with D uncertain. Trimming removed 0 bases at V and 0 bases at J, with 7 bases between. CDR3 length equals 16 residues. Germline CDR1 and CDR2: SGHRS and YFSETQ. The CDR3 reads CASSLDSFSGANVLTF. The CDR3, as DNA: TGCGCCAGCAGCTTGGACAGTTTCTCTGGGGCCAACGTCCTGACTTTC.

This sequence joins TRBV6-5 and TRBJ1-1; weak D call: TRBD1 (5 bases). V gave up 5 bases and J gave up 3 bases, with 10 bases separating them. Germline CDR1 reads MNHEY; CDR2 reads SVGAGI. This CDR3 is 13 amino acids long. CDR3 amino acids: CASSPDSYTEAFF. CDR3 in DNA: TGTGCCAGCAGTCCCGACAGCTACACTGAAGCTTTCTTT.

This clone occurred a few times. J is TRBJ2-2 and V is TRBV4-1, with TRBD2 identical over 7 bases. V dropped 4 bases and J dropped 6; count of bases not matched to a gene: 20. The CDR3 has 19 amino acids. Per germline, CDR1 MGHRA and CDR2 YSYEKL. CDR3 DNA sequence: TGCGCCAGCAGCCGCTCCCCTTCCGGGGGGTGGCAAGGGGCCGGGGAGCTGTTTTTT. Translation: CASSRSPSGGWQGAGELFF.

This clone was counted between two and nine times. This chain joins TRBV5-4 and TRBJ2-1; possible D gene TRBD2, 5 bases. The V and J ends lost 4 bases and 9 bases respectively, with 8 bases between them. This CDR3 spans 11 amino acids. Germline V gene data show CDR1 as SGHNT and CDR2 as YYREEE (reference sequence). The CDR3 is CASSRAVEQFF. The CDR3 bases are TGTGCCAGCAGCCGAGCGGTTGAGCAGTTCTTC.

This rearrangement joins TRBV6-1 to TRBJ2-7; 7 nucleotides agree with TRBD2. In germline, CDR1 is MNHNS, CDR2 SASEGT. Trimming cost V 3 bases and J 3 bases; bases outside gene matches: 8. The CDR3 spans 15 residues. The CDR3 region has the DNA TGTGCCAGCAGTGAGTCGCCGGGACTACTCTACGAGCAGTACTTC. This sequence encodes CASSESPGLLYEQYF.

The V and J genes are TRBV11-2 and TRBJ2-2; 7 nucleotides line up with TRBD2. Per the germline V gene, CDR1 is SGHAT and CDR2 is FQNNGV. V was pared by 3 bases and J by 4 bases, with 5 bases of the junction left unmatched. This CDR3 is 15 amino acids long. CDR3: CASSFGGVGTGELFF. The DNA for the CDR3 is TGTGCCAGCAGCTTTGGGGGGGTAGGCACCGGGGAGCTGTTTTTT.